This TCR beta chain was sequenced for a study of technical replicates of blood from a handful of donors. The repertoire was sequenced with immunoSEQ multiplex PCR; TCRdb's copy has only in-frame clones and lacks some. This table has some 74,000 clones, about 89% appearing once. Germline values: CDR1 PRHDT, CDR2 FYEKMQ (reference sequence). CDR3 length: 14 amino acids. Trimming pared 4 bases from V and 3 bases from J, leaving 11 bases between. The specimen sequenced was T cells isolated from PBMCs. The chain is built from TRBV13 and TRBJ2-3; perhaps TRBD1 as D (5 bases). The sequence was obtained from a human donor in good health. CDR3 region: CASSWPTVTDTQYF. The CDR3 nucleotides are TGTGCCAGCAGCTGGCCGACAGTTACAGATACGCAGTATTTT.